The 17 T cell receptor beta chains below all came from one sample that was sequenced in a study of blood T cell repertoires in COVID-19. Method: immunoSEQ multiplex PCR; TCRdb's copy keeps in-frame clones and lacks some. The table has about 260,000 clones, under 90% seen once. The sequencing sample was made of peripheral blood. The receptor source for this set is a man in his 60s with acute or convalescent COVID-19.

V and J are TRBV5-8 and TRBJ2-3; unclear D gene. The germline V gene has CDR1 SGHTS and CDR2 YDEGEE. The CDR3 runs 15 residues. V lost 1 base to trimming and J lost 2 bases, with 11 bases between them. CDR3 in amino acids: CASSLLDRSTDTQYF. The CDR3 coding sequence is TGTGCCAGCAGCTTGCTAGACCGCTCCACAGATACGCAGTATTTT.

The chain has TRBV28 and TRBJ2-5, with TRBD1 identical over 11 bases. The ends lost 4 bases at V and 5 bases at J; junction bases unmatched: 9. The germline gives CDR1 MDHEN, CDR2 SYDVKM. The CDR3 has 16 amino acids. Here the CDR3 DNA reads TGTGCCAGCAGTTCACCCCGGACAGGGGGCTGGGAGACCCAGTACTTC. This codes for CASSSPRTGGWETQYF.

V gene TRBV6-1 combines with J gene TRBJ2-7; weak D call: TRBD1 (6 bases). The V gene's germline CDR1 is MNHNS and CDR2 SASEGT. The CDR3 covers 16 residues. V was cut by 1 base and J by 4 bases, with 17 bases left in between. CDR3 sequence reads: CASSEVGGLGHYEQYF. DNA for the CDR3: TGTGCCAGCAGTGAAGTAGGGGGATTGGGACATTACGAGCAGTACTTC.

The V gene is TRBV4-2, the J gene TRBJ2-1; TRBD2 aligns across 11 bases. The CDR3 is made up of 15 amino acids. J was trimmed by 5 bases and V by 4 bases; bases with no gene match: 4. Germline CDR1 LGHNA, CDR2 YNFKEQ. The CDR3 bases are TGTGCCAGCAGCCCGGGGGGACTAGCGGACAATGAGCAGTTCTTC. This codes for CASSPGGLADNEQFF.

In nucleotides, the CDR3 is TGTGCCACCTCCCCCTATGGGACAGGGGGCCCCTACGAGCAGTACTTC. Translation gives CATSPYGTGGPYEQYF. V usage is TRBV2 and J usage is TRBJ2-7; TRBD1 matches at 12 bases. Germline CDR1 and CDR2: SNHLY and FYNNEI. The V gene end was trimmed by 10 bases and the J gene end by 2 bases; junction bases not matched to a gene: 12. This CDR3 is 16 amino acids long. Combining the CDR3 with reference TRBV2 and TRBJ2-7 gives the whole variable domain EPEVTQTPSHQVTQMGQEVILRCVPISNHLYFYWYRQILGQKVEFLVSFYNNEISEKSEIFDDQFSVERPDGSNFTLKIRSTKLEDSAMYFCATSPYGTGGPYEQYFGPGTRLTVT.

The V and J genes are TRBV19 and TRBJ2-1, with 9 bases lining up with TRBD2. The CDR3 length is 15 residues. Trimming removed 3 bases from V and 5 bases from J; junction bases left unmatched: 5. Germline loops: CDR1 LNHDA, CDR2 SQIVND (reference sequence). CDR3 DNA sequence: TGTGCCAGTAGTATGGGCCTAGCGGGGAACAATGAGCAGTTCTTC. Its translation is CASSMGLAGNNEQFF.

The chain combines TRBV6-5 with TRBJ2-2; D call uncertain. The CDR3 consists of 14 residues. Per germline, CDR1 MNHEY and CDR2 SVGAGI. V lost 6 bases and J 1 base, leaving 9 bases between the germline ends. In DNA form, the CDR3 reads TGTGCCAGCAGGAGCTCCCTGAACACCGGGGAGCTGTTTTTT. It codes for CASRSSLNTGELFF.

The sample holds one count of this clone. This chain uses TRBV6-5 with TRBJ1-3; 7 positions match TRBD1. V trimming: 6 bases; J trimming: 0 bases; junction bases outside the gene matches: 5. The CDR3 has 15 residues. Germline V gene data show CDR1 as MNHEY and CDR2 as SVGAGI. In nucleotides, the CDR3 is TGTGCCAGCAGAACGGGACAGTACTCTGGAAACACCATATATTTT. It encodes CASRTGQYSGNTIYF.

V is TRBV28 and J is TRBJ2-2, with TRBD1 as a possible D gene (5 bases). The length of the CDR3 is 15 residues. V gave up 3 bases and J gave up 3 bases, with 11 bases separating them. Looked up from germline, CDR1 is MDHEN and CDR2 is SYDVKM. The CDR3 DNA reads as TGTGCCAGCAGTTTGATTGACAGACACACCGGGGAGCTGTTTTTT. As protein: CASSLIDRHTGELFF. Looking up the rest from reference TRBV28 and TRBJ2-2 gives the full variable domain: DVKVTQSSRYLVKRTGEKVFLECVQDMDHENMFWYRQDPGLGLRLIYFSYDVKMKEKGDIPEGYSVSREKKERFSLILESASTNQTSMYLCASSLIDRHTGELFFGEGSRLTVL.

This chain links TRBV7-8 with TRBJ1-2; 7 positions agree with TRBD1. V lost 1 base, J lost 5 bases, and 4 bases stayed unmatched. Germline CDR1 is SGHVS and CDR2 is FQNEAQ. The CDR3 totals 14 residues. Here the CDR3 reads CASSLGTGGYGYTF. The CDR3, as DNA: TGTGCCAGCAGCTTAGGGACAGGAGGGTATGGCTACACCTTC.

The CDR3 region is CASSHHAGTAEEVYF. Here the CDR3 DNA reads TGTGCCAGCAGCCATCACGCAGGGACAGCCGAAGAGGTATACTTC. This chain uses TRBV3-1 (or the pseudogene TRBV3-2) with TRBJ2-7; TRBD1 matches at 7 bases. With 3 bases clipped from V and 13 bases from J, the junction kept 18 bases outside the gene matches. This CDR3 contains 15 residues. In germline, CDR1 is LGHDT, CDR2 YNNKEL (reference sequence).

This chain joins TRBV12-5 and TRBJ1-1; 7 nucleotides match TRBD1. Losses at the gene ends were 2 bases for V and 7 bases for J; bases not matched to a gene: 10. Germline-derived CDR1 and CDR2 are LGHNT and FRNRAP. This CDR3 is built from 15 residues. CDR3 DNA sequence: TGTGCTAGTGGTTTGTCGACCTCCGGGACAGATGAAGCTTTCTTT. Protein: CASGLSTSGTDEAFF.

This chain connects TRBV6-4 to TRBJ2-1; TRBD2 agrees at 9 bases. V shed 3 bases, J shed 0 bases, and the junction held 0 bases outside the gene matches. The CDR3 runs 15 residues. Germline values: CDR1 MRHNA, CDR2 SNTAGT. Here the CDR3 reads CASSETSGSYNEQFF. The DNA for the CDR3 is TGTGCCAGCAGTGAGACTAGCGGCTCCTACAATGAGCAGTTCTTC.

This chain joins TRBV27 and TRBJ1-4, with 10 bases lining up with TRBD1. This CDR3 comprises 15 residues. Germline V gene data show CDR1 as MNHEY and CDR2 as SMNVEV (reference sequence). The junction had 6 bases not matched to a gene; V was cut back by 4 bases and J by 7 bases. The CDR3 region has the DNA TGTGCCAGCAGTTCTCCGACAGGGGGCAGTGAAAAACTGTTTTTT. Residues: CASSSPTGGSEKLFF.

The rearrangement joins TRBV2 to TRBJ1-2, with D possibly TRBD1 on 5 matching bases. Trimming stripped 2 bases from V and 1 base from J, with 8 bases between. CDR3 size: 14 residues. Germline lookup yields CDR1 SNHLY and CDR2 FYNNEI. The CDR3 DNA follows: TGTGCCAGCAGTGAATTCCAGGGTAACTATGGCTACACCTTC. Its translation: CASSEFQGNYGYTF.

The chain employs TRBV5-1 and TRBJ2-1, with a weak D call TRBD2 (6 bases). Germline V lookup: CDR1 SGHRS, CDR2 YFSETQ. V was trimmed by 3 bases and J by 0 bases, leaving 10 bases between them. The CDR3 extends over 15 amino acids. The CDR3 coding sequence is TGCGCCAGCAGCTCGCGGGATATCTCCTACAATGAGCAGTTCTTC. It codes for CASSSRDISYNEQFF.

V and J are TRBV3-1 (or the pseudogene TRBV3-2) and TRBJ2-5, with D tentatively TRBD1 (5 bases). V lost 3 bases, J lost 2 bases, and 7 bases lay in between. Germline values: CDR1 LGHDT, CDR2 YNNKEL (reference sequence). There are 13 residues in the CDR3. The CDR3 here is CASSQWTQETQYF. CDR3 in DNA: TGTGCCAGCAGCCAGTGGACACAAGAGACCCAGTACTTC.